A selection of T cell receptor beta chains follows, all from one sample in a study of blood T cell repertoires in COVID-19. Clones were read by immunoSEQ multiplex PCR, and TCRdb kept only the in-frame ones, dropping some. The table has under 350,000 clones, 85% to 90% seen once; the top ten hold approximately 2%. What was sequenced was PBMCs or T cells enriched from blood (not recorded which). These receptor sequences come from a woman aged 55-69 years who had recovered from COVID-19. CDR3s leave out the opening cysteine and the closing phenylalanine or tryptophan.

V gene,J gene,CDR3 protein
TRBV5-1,TRBJ1-1,ASSLVSGGRTEAF
TRBV6-6,TRBJ1-5,ASSRARQGAIQPQH
TRBV10-3,TRBJ2-5,AIGAVAKETQY
TRBV28,TRBJ1-5,ASSSTTARH
TRBV9,TRBJ2-3,ASSVKSLSDTQY
TRBV5-1,TRBJ1-1,ASRPSLGGTEAF
TRBV28,TRBJ2-1,ATNRVANEQF
TRBV30,TRBJ2-1,AWSLRSSGRNEQF
TRBV19,TRBJ1-1,ASSDRADTEAF
TRBV18,TRBJ1-5,ASSPRYGNQPQH
TRBV5-1,TRBJ2-1,ASSLSSVTYNEQF
TRBV7-9,TRBJ2-2,ASSTGPANTGELF
TRBV7-8,TRBJ1-5,ASSGTGFSNQPQH
TRBV19,TRBJ1-1,ASSVQGVGTEAF
TRBV27,TRBJ2-7,ASSLSGAVSPYEQY
TRBV4-2,TRBJ1-5,ASSQDLGRRDQPQH
TRBV20-1,TRBJ2-2,SALLFGELF
TRBV28,TRBJ1-4,ASSLSLTLNEKLF
TRBV7-9,TRBJ2-3,ASSLGTADTQY
TRBV2,TRBJ2-7,ASSYRGTYEQY
TRBV5-8,TRBJ2-1,ASSLLGARNNEQF
TRBV4-1,TRBJ2-6,ASSQAPTSGSSGANVLT
TRBV30,TRBJ1-4,AWSVRPGDEKLF
TRBV6-5,TRBJ1-1,ASSYDRGNF
TRBV9,TRBJ1-6,ASSVGGEQSSYNSPLH
TRBV19,TRBJ2-1,ASSANSGRYGSEQF
TRBV18,TRBJ2-7,ASSPPSLYEQY
TRBV10-2,TRBJ2-1,ASSEWLAVSYNEQF
TRBV6-5,TRBJ1-5,ASTAGQGNQPQH
TRBV9,TRBJ2-7,ASSPQPQGYLEQY
TRBV10-1,TRBJ1-1,ASRAQQGANTEAF
TRBV2,TRBJ1-1,ASKRTGGTGDTEAF
TRBV9,TRBJ2-7,ASSLTGLAGAEQY
TRBV4-1,TRBJ2-2,ASSQDLGGVNTGELF
TRBV18,TRBJ2-3,ASSLTSTDTQY
TRBV7-9,TRBJ1-2,ASSLGGTGLHGYT
TRBV9,TRBJ2-1,ASSVVQGLAGNNEQF
TRBV9,TRBJ1-2,ASSVAEESYGYT
TRBV6-2/TRBV6-3,TRBJ1-5,ASSRTGTILEPQH
TRBV5-1,TRBJ2-1,ASRRGRRESNNEQF
TRBV6-5,TRBJ1-6,ASVSTGESPLH
TRBV28,TRBJ1-1,ASSVTGGVSTEAF
TRBV29-1,TRBJ2-3,SVRGATDTQY
TRBV7-2,TRBJ1-2,ASSLVEGDYGYT
TRBV6-4,TRBJ1-2,ASRGQFYGYT
TRBV24-1,TRBJ1-1,ATRPDRGGNTEAF
TRBV14,TRBJ2-5,ASSPLTGVFVETQY
TRBV28,TRBJ1-1,ASKPLPGGGSTEAF
TRBV5-4,TRBJ2-2,ASSFLLTGSPGELF
TRBV7-9,TRBJ1-4,ASEPGQNNEKLF